This T cell receptor beta chain was recovered during a study of CD8+ T cells in alopecia areata. Overall study context: Treatment comprised oral tofacitinib, 5 to 10 mg twice daily, in treated patients. Study outcomes and limitations: A single nonresponder leaves the baseline CD8+ expansion link to response uncertain.

Reverse transcription of extracted RNA yielded cDNA, which provided the sequencing template. Data came from immunoSEQ multiplex PCR; TCRdb stores just in-frame clones and leaves some out. The sample records about 120,000 clones, 53% being singletons. As to treatment: oral pan-JAK inhibitor, 5-10 mg twice daily. For this clone: The antigen is not known.

The V gene's germline CDR1 is SNHLY and CDR2 FYNNEI. V was clipped by 4 bases and J by 7 bases, with 8 bases between them. The CDR3 length is 12 residues. The starting material was CD4+ T cells sorted from blood, obtained at week 4, from a patient treated with tofacitinib. This chain links TRBV2 with TRBJ1-5, with no clear D. The TCR comes from a human donor with alopecia areata. The DNA for the CDR3 is TGTGCCAGCAGTGGGGAGAGCCAGCCCCAGCATTTT. Encoded protein: CASSGESQPQHF.